The 20 T cell receptor beta chains below come from one sample, sequenced in a study of T cell responses to AZD1222 COVID-19 vaccine. Sequencing used immunoSEQ multiplex PCR; TCRdb keeps in-frame clones, though not all of them. The sample lists more than 95,000 clones; roughly 84% were seen once. The input for sequencing was peripheral blood, taken on day 0 of AZD1222 vaccination. These receptors were collected from an adult in good health.

The chain links TRBV6-2 or TRBV6-3 to TRBJ1-5; D unresolved. V lost 4 bases to trimming and J lost 5 bases, with 21 bases between them. The V gene's germline CDR1 is MNHEY and CDR2 SVGEGT. This CDR3 contains 17 residues. CDR3 protein: CASSSTPSWEGYQPQHF. The CDR3 DNA reads TGTGCCAGCAGTTCTACCCCGTCGTGGGAAGGCTATCAGCCCCAGCATTTT.

J is TRBJ2-7 and V is TRBV28; TRBD2 matches at 11 bases. Trimming at V came to 2 bases and at J to 3 bases, leaving 6 bases not matched to a gene. Germline CDR1 and CDR2: MDHEN and SYDVKM. The CDR3 is 16 amino acids. CDR3 DNA: TGTGCCAGCAGTTTAGGGACTAGCGGAACCTTCTACGAGCAGTACTTC. Translation gives CASSLGTSGTFYEQYF.

The sample holds a few counts of this clone. The chain combines TRBV11-2 with TRBJ2-1, with 7 bases matching TRBD2. The CDR3 length is 16 residues. CDR1 SGHAT and CDR2 FQNNGV come from the germline V gene. The V gene end was trimmed by 2 bases and the J gene end by 9 bases; junction bases not matched to a gene: 13. CDR3 region: CASSLRFSGRTSEQFF. Here the CDR3 DNA reads TGTGCCAGCAGCTTAAGGTTTAGCGGTCGGACTAGTGAGCAGTTCTTC.

The CDR3 reads CATSDLAAYEQYF. Here the CDR3 DNA reads TGTGCCACCAGTGATTTGGCAGCCTACGAGCAGTACTTC. This sequence joins TRBV24-1 and TRBJ2-7; D not resolved. The germline V gene has CDR1 KGHDR and CDR2 SFDVKD. The V end was cut by 0 bases, the J end by 2 bases, with 4 bases between. This CDR3 is built from 13 residues.

The CDR3 DNA reads TGTGCCAGCAGCTTGCGAGGGGAACTGCAGTTCTTC. Translation gives CASSLRGELQFF. The V call is TRBV5-5, the J call TRBJ2-1, with D tentatively TRBD1 or TRBD2 (5 bases each). This CDR3 has 12 residues. The V gene lost 1 base and the J gene lost 12 bases, with 11 bases spanning the gap. CDR1 is SGHKS and CDR2 is YYEKEE in the germline V gene (reference sequence).

The chain recombines TRBV7-6 with TRBJ2-5; D may match TRBD1 or TRBD2 (6 bases each). The V gene lost 5 bases and the J gene lost 5 bases, with 12 bases spanning the gap. CDR1 is SGHVS and CDR2 is FNYEAQ in the germline V gene. The CDR3 is made up of 13 amino acids. The CDR3 nucleotides are TGTGCCAGCAGCCCTCTGGGGGGCGAGACCCAGTACTTC. Protein sequence: CASSPLGGETQYF.

The chain uses TRBV19 and TRBJ1-2, with a tentative D call TRBD1 (6 bases). With 3 bases removed from V and 8 bases from J, the gap between germline ends came to 10 bases. This CDR3 contains 12 residues. Germline-derived CDR1 and CDR2 are LNHDA and SQIVND (reference sequence). The CDR3 bases are TGTGCCAGTAGTATCAGGGGTGGAGGCTACACCTTC. It yields the protein CASSIRGGGYTF.

The CDR3 DNA sequence: TGTGCCACCAGTGATATCTGGGACAGGGGAGACGAGCAGTACTTC. It translates to CATSDIWDRGDEQYF. The chain carries TRBV24-1 and TRBJ2-7; 10 nucleotides match TRBD1. Germline loops: CDR1 KGHDR, CDR2 SFDVKD. CDR3 length: 15 residues. The V and J ends lost 3 bases and 5 bases, in that order; junction bases with no gene match: 6.

V usage is TRBV28 and J usage is TRBJ1-4; D gene uncertain. The V gene's germline CDR1 is MDHEN and CDR2 SYDVKM. The CDR3 consists of 13 residues. Trimming left V 11 bases short and J 0 bases short, with 10 bases between. CDR3 DNA: TGTGCCGTATTGAGGGCAACTAATGAAAAACTGTTTTTT. Protein product: CAVLRATNEKLFF.

The table lists this clone with a few counts. CDR3 protein: CASTSRPRAADTQYF. The CDR3 DNA follows: TGTGCCAGTACCTCGCGGCCTCGGGCGGCAGATACGCAGTATTTT. V is TRBV19 and J is TRBJ2-3, with no clear D. This CDR3 region has 15 residues. Trimming stripped 7 bases from V and 4 bases from J, with 18 bases between. Germline V lookup: CDR1 LNHDA, CDR2 SQIVND (reference sequence). Filled out from reference TRBV19 and TRBJ2-3, the complete variable domain reads DGGITQSPKYLFRKEGQNVTLSCEQNLNHDAMYWYRQDPGQGLRLIYYSQIVNDFQKGDIAEGYSVSREKKESFPLTVTSAQKNPTAFYLCASTSRPRAADTQYFGPGTRLTVL.

This clone showed up just once. The rearrangement joins TRBV12-5 to TRBJ1-5, with no clear D. V was clipped by 4 bases and J by 2 bases, with 6 bases between them. The CDR3 runs to 13 residues. Germline V gene lookup returns CDR1 LGHNT and CDR2 FRNRAP. CDR3 nucleotides: TGTGCTAGTGGTTCCCTAGGCAATCAGCCCCAGCATTTT. Amino acid sequence: CASGSLGNQPQHF.

The gene calls are TRBV5-8 and TRBJ1-2; 10 bases are shared with TRBD1. Per the germline V gene, CDR1 is SGHTS and CDR2 is YDEGEE. The CDR3 has 15 residues. V gave up 4 bases and J gave up 3 bases; unmatched junction bases: 6. CDR3 coding DNA: TGTGCCAGCAGCCCCAGGACAGGGGGGCACTATGGCTACACCTTC. Translation gives CASSPRTGGHYGYTF. The full variable domain, completed using reference TRBV5-8 and TRBJ1-2, is EAGVTQSPTHLIKTRGQQATLRCSPISGHTSVYWYQQALGLGLQFLLWYDEGEERNRGNFPPRFSGRQFPNYSSELNVNALELEDSALYLCASSPRTGGHYGYTFGSGTRLTVV.

V usage is TRBV30 and J usage is TRBJ1-4, with D unresolved. The germline V gene encodes CDR1 GTSNPN and CDR2 SVGIG (reference sequence). There are 15 residues in the CDR3. V lost 1 base, J lost 8 bases, and 17 bases lay in between. CDR3 nucleotides: TGTGCCTGGAGTGCTATGCGGGCCTCTGGGGAAAAACTGTTTTTT. Protein sequence: CAWSAMRASGEKLFF.

The CDR3 loop reads CASSELAHQPQHF. Here the CDR3 DNA reads TGTGCCAGCAGTGAACTGGCGCATCAGCCCCAGCATTTT. The V call is TRBV6-1, the J call TRBJ1-5; D is unresolved. This CDR3 region has 13 residues. The germline V gene encodes CDR1 MNHNS and CDR2 SASEGT. V lost 2 bases to trimming and J lost 5 bases, with 7 bases between them.

The rearrangement links TRBV5-4 to TRBJ2-2, with D possibly being TRBD1 or TRBD2 (5 bases each). The CDR3 is 14 amino acids. Germline V CDR1 and CDR2: SGHNT, YYREEE (reference sequence). Between the trimmed V and J ends, which lost 4 bases and 0 bases, there was a span of 7 bases. The CDR3 here is CASSGTTNTGELFF. The CDR3 region has the DNA TGTGCCAGCAGCGGGACCACGAACACCGGGGAGCTGTTTTTT. Supplemented by reference TRBV5-4 and TRBJ2-2, the full variable domain reads ETGVTQSPTHLIKTRGQQVTLRCSSQSGHNTVSWYQQALGQGPQFIFQYYREEENGRGNFPPRFSGLQFPNYSSELNVNALELDDSALYLCASSGTTNTGELFFGEGSRLTVL.

The J gene is TRBJ1-2, the V gene TRBV20-1; no clear D. This CDR3 contains 13 residues. Germline V gene sequence: CDR1 DFQATT, CDR2 SNEGSKA (reference sequence). Trimming took 3 bases from V and 1 from J, leaving 9 bases between them. This CDR3 reads CSASLGSNYGYTF. The CDR3, as DNA: TGCAGTGCTAGTCTGGGGAGTAACTATGGCTACACCTTC.

The CDR3 spells CASSQTTGVEQYF. The DNA of the CDR3 is TGTGCCAGCAGTCAAACTACAGGGGTTGAGCAGTACTTC. The chain uses TRBV28 and TRBJ2-7; 7 bases are shared with TRBD1. Trimming cost V 5 bases and J 7 bases; bases outside gene matches: 8. The germline gives CDR1 MDHEN, CDR2 SYDVKM. There are 13 residues in the CDR3.

The rearrangement uses TRBV30 and TRBJ1-1, with TRBD1 matching 7 bases. This CDR3 comprises 13 residues. Per germline, CDR1 GTSNPN and CDR2 SVGIG (reference sequence). Trimming took 4 bases from V and 4 from J; bases not matched to a gene: 6. CDR3 in DNA: TGTGCCTGGAATGGACAGGAAGGCACTGAAGCTTTCTTT. Translated, it gives CAWNGQEGTEAFF.

The V gene is TRBV19, the J gene TRBJ1-2; no firm D call. This CDR3 is built from 19 residues. Trimming took off 1 base at V and 1 base at J, with 22 bases between the two ends. Germline V gene lookup returns CDR1 LNHDA and CDR2 SQIVND (reference sequence). The CDR3 DNA sequence: TGTGCCAGTAGTATAGCTCTCTCCCTTGCAGGTCGAGGTAACTATGGCTACACCTTC. This gives the protein CASSIALSLAGRGNYGYTF. The full variable domain, completed using reference TRBV19 and TRBJ1-2, is DGGITQSPKYLFRKEGQNVTLSCEQNLNHDAMYWYRQDPGQGLRLIYYSQIVNDFQKGDIAEGYSVSREKKESFPLTVTSAQKNPTAFYLCASSIALSLAGRGNYGYTFGSGTRLTVV.

This clone turned up a few times. V and J are TRBV28 and TRBJ1-2, with 9 bases that match TRBD1. The junction had 14 bases not matched to a gene; V was cut back by 4 bases and J by 5 bases. The CDR3 covers 17 residues. Germline CDR1 is MDHEN and CDR2 is SYDVKM. The DNA for the CDR3 is TGTGCCAGCAGTTCACACCTCCCGGGACAGGGTCCGTATGGCTACACCTTC. This sequence encodes CASSSHLPGQGPYGYTF.